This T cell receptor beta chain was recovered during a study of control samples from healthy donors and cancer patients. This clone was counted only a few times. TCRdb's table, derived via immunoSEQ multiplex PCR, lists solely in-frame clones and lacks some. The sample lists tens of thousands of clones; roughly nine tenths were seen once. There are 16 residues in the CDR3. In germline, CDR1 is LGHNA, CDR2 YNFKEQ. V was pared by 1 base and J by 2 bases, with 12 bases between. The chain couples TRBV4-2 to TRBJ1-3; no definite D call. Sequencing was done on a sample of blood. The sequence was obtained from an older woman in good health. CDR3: CASSQAPVSAGNTIYF. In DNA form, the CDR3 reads TGTGCCAGCAGCCAAGCCCCGGTATCCGCTGGAAACACCATATATTTT.